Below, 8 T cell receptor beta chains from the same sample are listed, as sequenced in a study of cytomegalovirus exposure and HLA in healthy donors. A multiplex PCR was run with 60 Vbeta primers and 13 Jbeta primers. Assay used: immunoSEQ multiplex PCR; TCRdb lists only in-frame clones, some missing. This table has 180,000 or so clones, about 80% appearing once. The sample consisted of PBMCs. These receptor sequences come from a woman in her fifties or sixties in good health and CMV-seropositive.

The CDR3 is CASSQEIGTYNSPLHF. The CDR3, as DNA: TGCGCCAGCAGCCAAGAGATAGGGACTTATAATTCACCCCTCCACTTT. The V call is TRBV4-3, the J call TRBJ1-6; D possibly corresponds to TRBD1 (5 bases). In germline, CDR1 is LGHNA, CDR2 YSLEER. The CDR3 loop spans 16 amino acids. Deletions cut 0 bases from V and 4 bases from J, with 10 bases between.

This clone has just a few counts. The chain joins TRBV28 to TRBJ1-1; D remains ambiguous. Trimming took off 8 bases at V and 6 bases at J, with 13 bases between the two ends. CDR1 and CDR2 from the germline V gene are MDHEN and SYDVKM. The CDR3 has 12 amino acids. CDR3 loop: CASSRGIPEAFF. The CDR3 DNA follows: TGTGCCAGCTCACGGGGAATCCCTGAAGCTTTCTTT.

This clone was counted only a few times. Here the CDR3 DNA reads TGTGCCAGCTCACCACTGCAAGGGGCTGGCGACGAGCAGTACTTC. It codes for CASSPLQGAGDEQYF. The J gene is TRBJ2-7, the V gene TRBV18; a possible D gene is TRBD1 (5 bases). Trimming pared 1 base from V and 5 bases from J, leaving 15 bases between. CDR1 and CDR2 from the germline V gene are KGHSH and LQKENI. CDR3 size: 15 residues.

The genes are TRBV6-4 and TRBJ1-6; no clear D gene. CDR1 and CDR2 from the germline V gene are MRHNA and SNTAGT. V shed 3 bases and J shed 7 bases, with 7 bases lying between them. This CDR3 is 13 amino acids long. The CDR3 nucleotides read TGTGCCAGCAGTGATCGAGGGAATTCACCCCTCCACTTT. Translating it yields CASSDRGNSPLHF.

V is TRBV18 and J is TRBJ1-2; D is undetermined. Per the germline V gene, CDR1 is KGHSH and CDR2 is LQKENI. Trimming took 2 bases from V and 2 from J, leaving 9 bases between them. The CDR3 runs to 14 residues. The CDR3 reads CASSPGPGNYGYTF. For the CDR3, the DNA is TGTGCCAGCTCACCAGGCCCGGGGAACTATGGCTACACCTTC. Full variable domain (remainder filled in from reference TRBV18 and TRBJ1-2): NAGVMQNPRHLVRRRGQEARLRCSPMKGHSHVYWYRQLPEEGLKFMVYLQKENIIDESGMPKERFSAEFPKEGPSILRIQQVVRGDSAAYFCASSPGPGNYGYTFGSGTRLTVV.

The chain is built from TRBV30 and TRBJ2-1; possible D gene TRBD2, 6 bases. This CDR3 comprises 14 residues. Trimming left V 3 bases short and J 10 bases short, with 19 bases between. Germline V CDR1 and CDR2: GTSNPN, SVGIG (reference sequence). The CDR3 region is CAWRDHRGFLEQFF. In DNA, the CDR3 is TGTGCCTGGAGAGACCACCGGGGGTTCCTCGAGCAGTTCTTC.

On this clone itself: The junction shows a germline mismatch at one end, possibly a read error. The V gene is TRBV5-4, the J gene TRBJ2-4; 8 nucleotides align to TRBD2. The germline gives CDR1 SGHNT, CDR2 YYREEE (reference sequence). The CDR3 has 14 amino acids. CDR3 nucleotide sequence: TGTGCCAGCTCCCCGGGAGGGCCAGGGAACAGTCAGTACTTC. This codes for CASSPGGPGNSQYF.

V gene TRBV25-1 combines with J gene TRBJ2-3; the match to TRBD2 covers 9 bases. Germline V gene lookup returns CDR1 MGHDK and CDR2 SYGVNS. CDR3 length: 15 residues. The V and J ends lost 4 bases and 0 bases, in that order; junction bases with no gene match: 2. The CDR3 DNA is TGTGCCAGCAGTGCGGCGGGAGGGAGCACAGATACGCAGTATTTT. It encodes CASSAAGGSTDTQYF.